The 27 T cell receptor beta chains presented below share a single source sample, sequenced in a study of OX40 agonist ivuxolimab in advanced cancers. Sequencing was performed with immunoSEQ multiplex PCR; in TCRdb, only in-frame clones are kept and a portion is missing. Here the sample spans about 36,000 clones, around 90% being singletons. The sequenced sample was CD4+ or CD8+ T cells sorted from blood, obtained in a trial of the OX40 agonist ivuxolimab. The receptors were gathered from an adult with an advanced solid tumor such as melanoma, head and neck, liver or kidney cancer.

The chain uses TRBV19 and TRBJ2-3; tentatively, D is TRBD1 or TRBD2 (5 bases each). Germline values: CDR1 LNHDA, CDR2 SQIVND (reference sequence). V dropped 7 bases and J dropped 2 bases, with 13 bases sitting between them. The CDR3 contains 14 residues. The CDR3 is CASKGSTATDTQYF. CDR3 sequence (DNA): TGTGCCAGTAAGGGGAGTACCGCCACAGATACGCAGTATTTT.

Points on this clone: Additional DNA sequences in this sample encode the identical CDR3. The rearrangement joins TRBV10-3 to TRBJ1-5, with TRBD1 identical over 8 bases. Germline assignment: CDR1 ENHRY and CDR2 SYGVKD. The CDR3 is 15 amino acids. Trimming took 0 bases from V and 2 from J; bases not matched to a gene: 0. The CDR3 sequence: CAISESGQGNQPQHF. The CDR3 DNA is TGTGCCATCAGTGAGTCGGGACAGGGCAATCAGCCCCAGCATTTT.

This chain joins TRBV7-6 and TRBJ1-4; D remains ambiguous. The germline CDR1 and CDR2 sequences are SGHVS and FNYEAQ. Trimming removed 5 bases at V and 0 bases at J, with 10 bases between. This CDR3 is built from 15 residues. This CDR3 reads CASSADIATNEKLFF. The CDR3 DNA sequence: TGTGCCAGCAGCGCGGATATAGCAACTAATGAAAAACTGTTTTTT.

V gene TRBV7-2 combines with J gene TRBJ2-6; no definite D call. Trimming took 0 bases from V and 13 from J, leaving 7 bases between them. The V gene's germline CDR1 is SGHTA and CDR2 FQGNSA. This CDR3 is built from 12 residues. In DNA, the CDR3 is TGTGCCAGCAGCTTAGCCAACCAGGTCCTGACTTTC. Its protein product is CASSLANQVLTF.

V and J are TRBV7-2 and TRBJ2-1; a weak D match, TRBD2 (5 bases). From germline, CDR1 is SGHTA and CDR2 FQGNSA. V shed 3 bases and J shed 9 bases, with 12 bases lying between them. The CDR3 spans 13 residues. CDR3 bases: TGTGCCAGCAGCTTGGGTGGAGGACGTGAGCAGTTCTTC. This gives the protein CASSLGGGREQFF.

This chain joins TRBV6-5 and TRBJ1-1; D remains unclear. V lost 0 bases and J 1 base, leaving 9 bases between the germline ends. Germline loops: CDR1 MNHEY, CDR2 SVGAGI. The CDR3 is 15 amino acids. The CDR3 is CASSYSRASNTEAFF. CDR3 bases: TGTGCCAGCAGTTACTCGCGGGCTTCGAACACTGAAGCTTTCTTT.

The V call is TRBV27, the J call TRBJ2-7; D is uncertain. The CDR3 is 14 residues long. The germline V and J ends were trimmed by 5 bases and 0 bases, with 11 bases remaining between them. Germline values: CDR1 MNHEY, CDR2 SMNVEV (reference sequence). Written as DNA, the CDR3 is TGTGCCAGCAGTCCAGCCTCGAGCTCCTACGAGCAGTACTTC. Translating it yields CASSPASSSYEQYF.

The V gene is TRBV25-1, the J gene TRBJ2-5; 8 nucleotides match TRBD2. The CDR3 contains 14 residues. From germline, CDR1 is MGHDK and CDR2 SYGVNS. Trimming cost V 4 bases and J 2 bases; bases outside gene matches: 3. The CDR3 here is CASSAGGGQETQYF. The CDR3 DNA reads TGTGCCAGCAGTGCCGGGGGGGGACAAGAGACCCAGTACTTC.

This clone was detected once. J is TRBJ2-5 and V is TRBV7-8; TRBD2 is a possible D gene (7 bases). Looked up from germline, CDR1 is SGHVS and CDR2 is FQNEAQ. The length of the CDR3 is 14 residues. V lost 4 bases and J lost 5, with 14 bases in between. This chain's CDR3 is CASSSWGGHETQYF. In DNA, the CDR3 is TGTGCCAGCAGCTCGTGGGGGGGCCATGAGACCCAGTACTTC.

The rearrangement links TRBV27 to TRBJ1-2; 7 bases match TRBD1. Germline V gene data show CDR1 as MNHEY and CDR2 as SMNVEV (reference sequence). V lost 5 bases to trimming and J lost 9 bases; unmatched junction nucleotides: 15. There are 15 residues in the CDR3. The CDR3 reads CASSPKGWTGLSYTF. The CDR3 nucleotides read TGTGCCAGCAGTCCAAAGGGATGGACAGGTCTAAGCTACACCTTC.

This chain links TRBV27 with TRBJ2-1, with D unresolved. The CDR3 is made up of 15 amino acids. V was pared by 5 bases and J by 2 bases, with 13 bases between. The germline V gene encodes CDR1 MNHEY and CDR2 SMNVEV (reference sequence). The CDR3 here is CASSASRDPYNEQFF. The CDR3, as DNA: TGTGCCAGCAGTGCTTCTCGAGACCCCTACAATGAGCAGTTCTTC.

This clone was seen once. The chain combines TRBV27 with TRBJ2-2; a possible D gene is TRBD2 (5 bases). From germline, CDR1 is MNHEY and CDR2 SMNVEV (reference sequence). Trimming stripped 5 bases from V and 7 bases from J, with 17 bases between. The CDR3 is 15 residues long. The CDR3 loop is CASSPLAISIGELFF. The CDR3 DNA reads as TGTGCCAGCAGTCCTCTAGCAATTTCTATCGGGGAGCTGTTTTTT.

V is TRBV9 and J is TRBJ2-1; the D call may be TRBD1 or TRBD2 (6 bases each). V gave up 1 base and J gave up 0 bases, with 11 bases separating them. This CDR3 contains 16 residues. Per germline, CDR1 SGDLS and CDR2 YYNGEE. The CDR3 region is CASSVRRDTSYNEQFF. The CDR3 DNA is TGTGCCAGCAGCGTACGGCGGGACACCTCCTACAATGAGCAGTTCTTC.

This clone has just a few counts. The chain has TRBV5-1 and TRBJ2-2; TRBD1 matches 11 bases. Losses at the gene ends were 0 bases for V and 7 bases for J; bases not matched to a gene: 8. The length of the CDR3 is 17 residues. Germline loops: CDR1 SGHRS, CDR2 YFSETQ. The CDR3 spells CASSLAPGQGDFGELFF. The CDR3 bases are TGCGCCAGCAGCTTGGCACCGGGACAGGGGGATTTCGGGGAGCTGTTTTTT.

CDR3 DNA sequence: TGTGCCAGCAGTTTACAGGGACAGGGGTATAAACAGCCCCAGCATTTT. It specifies CASSLQGQGYKQPQHF. The chain is built from TRBV28 and TRBJ1-5; 10 bases fit TRBD1. The CDR3 totals 16 residues. Germline values: CDR1 MDHEN, CDR2 SYDVKM. V shed 2 bases, J shed 7 bases, and the junction held 8 bases outside the gene matches.

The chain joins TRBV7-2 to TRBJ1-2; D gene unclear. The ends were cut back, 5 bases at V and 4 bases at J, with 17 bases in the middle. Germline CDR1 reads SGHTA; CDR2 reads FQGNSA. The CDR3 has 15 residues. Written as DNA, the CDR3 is TGTGCCAGCAGCCCACGTAGGAAGGGTAGCTATGGCTACACCTTC. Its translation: CASSPRRKGSYGYTF.

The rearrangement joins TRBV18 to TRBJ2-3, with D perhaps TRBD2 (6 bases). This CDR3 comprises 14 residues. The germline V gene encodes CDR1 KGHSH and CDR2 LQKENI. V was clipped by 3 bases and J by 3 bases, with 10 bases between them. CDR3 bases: TGTGCCAGCTCACCGCCAGGGAGGACAGATACGCAGTATTTT. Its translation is CASSPPGRTDTQYF. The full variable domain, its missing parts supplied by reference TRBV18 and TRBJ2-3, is NAGVMQNPRHLVRRRGQEARLRCSPMKGHSHVYWYRQLPEEGLKFMVYLQKENIIDESGMPKERFSAEFPKEGPSILRIQQVVRGDSAAYFCASSPPGRTDTQYFGPGTRLTVL.

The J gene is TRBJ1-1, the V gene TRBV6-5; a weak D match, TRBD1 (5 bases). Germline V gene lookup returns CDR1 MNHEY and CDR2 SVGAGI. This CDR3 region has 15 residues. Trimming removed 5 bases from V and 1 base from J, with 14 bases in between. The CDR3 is CASSRSGRTNTEAFF. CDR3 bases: TGTGCCAGCAGTCGGTCGGGACGGACGAACACTGAAGCTTTCTTT.

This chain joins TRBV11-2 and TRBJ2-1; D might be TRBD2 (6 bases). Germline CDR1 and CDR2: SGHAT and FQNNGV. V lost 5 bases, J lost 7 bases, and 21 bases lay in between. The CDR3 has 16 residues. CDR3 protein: CASSPSPREPPNEQFF. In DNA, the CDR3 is TGTGCCAGCAGCCCGTCACCGCGGGAACCCCCTAATGAGCAGTTCTTC.

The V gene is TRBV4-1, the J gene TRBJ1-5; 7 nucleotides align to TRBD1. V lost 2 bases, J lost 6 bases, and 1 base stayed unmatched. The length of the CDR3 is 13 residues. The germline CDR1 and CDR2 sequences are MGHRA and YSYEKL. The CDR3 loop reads CASSQNRGQPQHF. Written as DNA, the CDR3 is TGCGCCAGCAGCCAAAACAGGGGTCAGCCCCAGCATTTT.

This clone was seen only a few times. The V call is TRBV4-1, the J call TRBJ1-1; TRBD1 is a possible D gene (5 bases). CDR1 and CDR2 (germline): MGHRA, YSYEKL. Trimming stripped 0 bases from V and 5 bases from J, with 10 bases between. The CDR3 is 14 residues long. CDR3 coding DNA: TGCGCCAGCAGCCAAGAGAGGCGGGGGACTGAAGCTTTCTTT. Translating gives CASSQERRGTEAFF.

Written as DNA, the CDR3 is TGTGCCAGTAGTTGGTCGGACAATGAGCAGTTCTTC. Translated: CASSWSDNEQFF. V usage is TRBV19 and J usage is TRBJ2-1; no clear D. The CDR3 has 12 amino acids. The germline V and J ends were trimmed by 5 bases and 5 bases, with 7 bases remaining between them. Germline V lookup: CDR1 LNHDA, CDR2 SQIVND (reference sequence).

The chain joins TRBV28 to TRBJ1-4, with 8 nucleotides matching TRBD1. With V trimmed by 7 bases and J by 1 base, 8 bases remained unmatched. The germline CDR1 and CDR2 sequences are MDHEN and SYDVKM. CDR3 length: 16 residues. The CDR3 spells CASILGGTGTNEKLFF. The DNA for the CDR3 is TGTGCCAGCATCCTAGGAGGGACAGGAACTAATGAAAAACTGTTTTTT.

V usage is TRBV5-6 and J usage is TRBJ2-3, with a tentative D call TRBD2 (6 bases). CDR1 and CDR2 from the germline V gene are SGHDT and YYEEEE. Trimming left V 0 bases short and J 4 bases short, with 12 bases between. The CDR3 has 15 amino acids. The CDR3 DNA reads TGTGCCAGCAGCTTGGCTGCGGGGTGGGCAGATACGCAGTATTTT. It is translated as CASSLAAGWADTQYF.

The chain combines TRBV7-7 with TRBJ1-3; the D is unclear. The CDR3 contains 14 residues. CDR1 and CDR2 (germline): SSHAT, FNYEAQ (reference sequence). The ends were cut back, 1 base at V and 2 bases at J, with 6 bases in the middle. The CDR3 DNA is TGTGCCAGCAGCTTAGGGGTAGCTGGAAACACCATATATTTT. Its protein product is CASSLGVAGNTIYF.

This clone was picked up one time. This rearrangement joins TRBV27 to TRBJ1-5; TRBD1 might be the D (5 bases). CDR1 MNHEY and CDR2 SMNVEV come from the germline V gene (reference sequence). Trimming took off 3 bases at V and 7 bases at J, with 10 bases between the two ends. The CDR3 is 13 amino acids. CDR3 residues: CASSLARDQPQHF. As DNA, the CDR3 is TGTGCCAGCAGTTTGGCAAGGGACCAGCCCCAGCATTTT.

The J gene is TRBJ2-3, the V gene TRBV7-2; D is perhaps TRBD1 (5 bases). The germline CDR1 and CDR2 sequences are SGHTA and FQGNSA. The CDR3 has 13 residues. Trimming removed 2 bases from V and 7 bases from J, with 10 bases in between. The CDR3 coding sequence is TGTGCCAGCAGCTTACAAGGGGATAATACGCAGTATTTT. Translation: CASSLQGDNTQYF.